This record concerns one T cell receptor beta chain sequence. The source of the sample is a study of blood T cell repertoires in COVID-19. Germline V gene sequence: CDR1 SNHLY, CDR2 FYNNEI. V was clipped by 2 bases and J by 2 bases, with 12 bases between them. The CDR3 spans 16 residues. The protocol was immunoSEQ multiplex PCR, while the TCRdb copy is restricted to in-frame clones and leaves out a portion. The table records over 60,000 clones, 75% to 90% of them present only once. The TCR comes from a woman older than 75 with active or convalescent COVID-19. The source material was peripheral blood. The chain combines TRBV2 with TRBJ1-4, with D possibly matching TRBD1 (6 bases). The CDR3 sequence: CASSERDTRTNEKLFF. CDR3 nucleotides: TGTGCCAGCAGTGAACGGGACACTCGTACTAATGAAAAACTGTTTTTT.